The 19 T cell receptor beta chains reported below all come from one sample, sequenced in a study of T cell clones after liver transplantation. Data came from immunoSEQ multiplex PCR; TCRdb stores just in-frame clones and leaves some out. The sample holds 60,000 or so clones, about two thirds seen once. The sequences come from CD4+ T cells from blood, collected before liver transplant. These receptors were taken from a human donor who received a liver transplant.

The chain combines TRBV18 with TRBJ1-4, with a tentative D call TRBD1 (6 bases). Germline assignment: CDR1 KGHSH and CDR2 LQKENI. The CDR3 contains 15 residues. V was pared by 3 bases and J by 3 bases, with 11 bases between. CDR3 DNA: TGTGCCAGCTCACCTTTCAGGGGTCCTAATGAAAAACTGTTTTTT. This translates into CASSPFRGPNEKLFF.

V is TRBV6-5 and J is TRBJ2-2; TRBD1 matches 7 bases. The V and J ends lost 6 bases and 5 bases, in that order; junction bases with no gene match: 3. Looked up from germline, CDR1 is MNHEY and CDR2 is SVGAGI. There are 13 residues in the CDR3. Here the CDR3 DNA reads TGTGCCAGCAGGCGACAGGGAACCGGGGAGCTGTTTTTT. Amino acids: CASRRQGTGELFF.

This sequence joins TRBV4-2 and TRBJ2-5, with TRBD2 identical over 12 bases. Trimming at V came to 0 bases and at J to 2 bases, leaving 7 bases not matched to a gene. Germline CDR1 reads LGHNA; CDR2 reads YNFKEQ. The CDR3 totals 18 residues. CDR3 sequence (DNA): TGTGCCAGCAGCCAAGATCCCCTAGCGGGGGGGCGGCAAGAGACCCAGTACTTC. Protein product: CASSQDPLAGGRQETQYF.

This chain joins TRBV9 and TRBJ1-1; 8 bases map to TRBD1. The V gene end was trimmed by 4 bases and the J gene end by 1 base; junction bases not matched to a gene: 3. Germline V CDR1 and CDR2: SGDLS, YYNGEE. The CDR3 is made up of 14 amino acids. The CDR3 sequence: CASSYGTGNTEAFF. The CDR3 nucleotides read TGTGCCAGCAGCTACGGGACAGGGAACACTGAAGCTTTCTTT.

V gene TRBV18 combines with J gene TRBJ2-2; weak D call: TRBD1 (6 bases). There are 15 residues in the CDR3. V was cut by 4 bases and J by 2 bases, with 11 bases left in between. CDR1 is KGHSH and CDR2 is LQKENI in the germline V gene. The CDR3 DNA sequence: TGTGCCAGCTCACTTGGACAGTCAAACACCGGGGAGCTGTTTTTT. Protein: CASSLGQSNTGELFF.

The CDR3 protein is CASRPDSPEQYF. The DNA for the CDR3 is TGTGCCAGCAGGCCGGACAGTCCCGAGCAGTACTTC. This rearrangement joins TRBV7-9 to TRBJ2-7; maybe TRBD1 (6 bases). CDR1 is SEHNR and CDR2 is FQNEAQ in the germline V gene (reference sequence). V shed 6 bases and J shed 6 bases, with 12 bases lying between them. CDR3 length: 12 amino acids.

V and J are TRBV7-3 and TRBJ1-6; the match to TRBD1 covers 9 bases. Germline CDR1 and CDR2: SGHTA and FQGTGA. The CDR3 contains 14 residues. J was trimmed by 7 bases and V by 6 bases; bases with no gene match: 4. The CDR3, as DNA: TGTGCCAGCAGTTCCACAGGGGGCAATTCACCCCTCCACTTT. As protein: CASSSTGGNSPLHF.

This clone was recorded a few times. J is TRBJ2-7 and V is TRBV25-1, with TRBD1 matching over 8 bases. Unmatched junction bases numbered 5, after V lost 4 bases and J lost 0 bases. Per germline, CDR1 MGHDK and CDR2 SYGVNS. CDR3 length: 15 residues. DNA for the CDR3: TGTGCCAGCAGTGGCCGGGACAGGAGCTCCTACGAGCAGTACTTC. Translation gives CASSGRDRSSYEQYF.

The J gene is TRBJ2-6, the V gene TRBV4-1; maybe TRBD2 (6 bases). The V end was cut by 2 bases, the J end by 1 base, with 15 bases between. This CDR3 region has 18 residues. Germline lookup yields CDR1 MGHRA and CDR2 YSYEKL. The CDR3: CASSQPEGRGSGANVLTF. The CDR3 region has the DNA TGCGCCAGCAGCCAACCGGAAGGGCGGGGATCTGGGGCCAACGTCCTGACTTTC.

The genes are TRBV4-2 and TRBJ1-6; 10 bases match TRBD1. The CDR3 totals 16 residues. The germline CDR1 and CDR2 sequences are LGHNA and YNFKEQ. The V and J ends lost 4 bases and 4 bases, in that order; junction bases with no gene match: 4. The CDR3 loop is CASSLRTGGYNSPLHF. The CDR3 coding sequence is TGTGCCAGCAGCCTCCGGACAGGGGGGTATAATTCACCCCTCCACTTT.

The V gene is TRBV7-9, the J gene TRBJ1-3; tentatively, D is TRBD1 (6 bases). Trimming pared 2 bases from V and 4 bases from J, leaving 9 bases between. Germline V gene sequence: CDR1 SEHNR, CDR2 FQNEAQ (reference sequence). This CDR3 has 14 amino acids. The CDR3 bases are TGTGCCAGCAGCTTAAACAGGGAAGGAAACACCATATATTTT. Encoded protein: CASSLNREGNTIYF.

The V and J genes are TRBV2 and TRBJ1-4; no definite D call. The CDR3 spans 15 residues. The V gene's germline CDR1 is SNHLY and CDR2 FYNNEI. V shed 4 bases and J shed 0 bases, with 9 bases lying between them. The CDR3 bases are TGTGCCAGCAGTGGACTAGATGCAACTAATGAAAAACTGTTTTTT. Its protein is CASSGLDATNEKLFF.

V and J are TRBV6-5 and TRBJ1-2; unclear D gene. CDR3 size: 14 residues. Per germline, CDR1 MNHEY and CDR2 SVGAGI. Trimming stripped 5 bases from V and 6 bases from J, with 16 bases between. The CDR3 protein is CASSRSRSLDGYTF. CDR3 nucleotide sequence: TGTGCCAGCAGTCGTTCACGGTCCCTAGATGGCTACACCTTC.

The CDR3 region has the DNA TGTGCCAGCAGTGCCCCCGTAGCGGGGGGGCCAGATACGCAGTATTTT. As protein: CASSAPVAGGPDTQYF. The chain has TRBV6-1 and TRBJ2-3, with TRBD2 identical over 11 bases. This CDR3 region has 16 residues. With V trimmed by 4 bases and J by 4 bases, 7 bases remained unmatched. CDR1 MNHNS and CDR2 SASEGT come from the germline V gene.

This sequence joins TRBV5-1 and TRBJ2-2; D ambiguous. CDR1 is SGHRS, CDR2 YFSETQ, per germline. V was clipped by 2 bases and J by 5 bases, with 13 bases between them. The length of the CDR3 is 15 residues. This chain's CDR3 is CASSLYGRGTGELFF. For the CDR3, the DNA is TGCGCCAGCAGCTTATACGGAAGAGGTACCGGGGAGCTGTTTTTT.

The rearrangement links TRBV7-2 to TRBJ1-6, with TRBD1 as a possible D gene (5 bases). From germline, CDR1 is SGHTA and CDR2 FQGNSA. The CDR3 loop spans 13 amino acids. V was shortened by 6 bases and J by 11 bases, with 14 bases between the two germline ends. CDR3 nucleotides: TGTGCCAGCAGGCGCCGGGAGACAGCACCCCTCCACTTT. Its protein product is CASRRRETAPLHF.

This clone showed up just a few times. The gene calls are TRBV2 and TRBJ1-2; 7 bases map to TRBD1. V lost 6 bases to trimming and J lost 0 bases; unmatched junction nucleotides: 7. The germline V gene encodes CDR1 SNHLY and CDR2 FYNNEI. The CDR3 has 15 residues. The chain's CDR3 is CASSADRAANYGYTF. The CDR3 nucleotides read TGTGCCAGCAGCGCAGACAGGGCTGCTAACTATGGCTACACCTTC.

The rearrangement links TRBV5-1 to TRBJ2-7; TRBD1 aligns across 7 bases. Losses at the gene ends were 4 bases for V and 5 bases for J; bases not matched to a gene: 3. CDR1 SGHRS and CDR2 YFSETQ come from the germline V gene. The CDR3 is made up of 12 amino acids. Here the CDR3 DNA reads TGCGCCAGCAGCCGGGACAGCAACGAGCAGTACTTC. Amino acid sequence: CASSRDSNEQYF.

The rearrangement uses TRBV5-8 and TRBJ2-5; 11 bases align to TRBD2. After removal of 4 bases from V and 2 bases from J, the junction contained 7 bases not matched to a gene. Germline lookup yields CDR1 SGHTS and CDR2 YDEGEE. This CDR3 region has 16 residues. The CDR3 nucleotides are TGTGCCAGCAGCCCAGGGACTAGCGGAGTTCAAGAGACCCAGTACTTC. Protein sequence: CASSPGTSGVQETQYF.